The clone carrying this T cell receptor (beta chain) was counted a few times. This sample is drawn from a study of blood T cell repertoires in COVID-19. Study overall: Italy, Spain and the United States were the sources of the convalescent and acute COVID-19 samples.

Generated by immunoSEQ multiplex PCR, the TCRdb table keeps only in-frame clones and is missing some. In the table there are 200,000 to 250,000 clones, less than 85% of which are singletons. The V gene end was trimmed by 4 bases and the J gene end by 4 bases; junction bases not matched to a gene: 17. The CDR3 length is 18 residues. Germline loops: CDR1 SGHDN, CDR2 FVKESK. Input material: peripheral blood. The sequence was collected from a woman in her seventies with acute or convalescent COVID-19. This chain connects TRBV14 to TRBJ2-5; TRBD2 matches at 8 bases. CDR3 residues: CASSPGYEYGLAGETQYF. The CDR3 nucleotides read TGTGCCAGCAGCCCGGGTTACGAGTATGGACTAGCTGGAGAGACCCAGTACTTC.